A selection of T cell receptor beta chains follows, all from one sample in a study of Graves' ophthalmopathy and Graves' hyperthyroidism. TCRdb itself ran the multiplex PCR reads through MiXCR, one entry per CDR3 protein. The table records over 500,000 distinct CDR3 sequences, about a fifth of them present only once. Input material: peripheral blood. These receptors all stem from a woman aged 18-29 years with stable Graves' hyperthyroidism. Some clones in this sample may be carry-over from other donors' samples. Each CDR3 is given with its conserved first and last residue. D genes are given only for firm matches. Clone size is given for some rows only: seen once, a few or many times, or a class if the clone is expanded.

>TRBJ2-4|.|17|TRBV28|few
CASSRQAIQLAKNIKYF
TGTGCCAGCAGTAGACAGGCAATACAACTAGCCAAAAACATTAAGTACTTC
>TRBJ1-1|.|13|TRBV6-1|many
CASSERGKTEAFF
TGTGCCAGCAGTGAGAGGGGGAAGACTGAAGCTTTCTTT
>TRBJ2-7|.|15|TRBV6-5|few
CASSYSGQGFSEQYF
TGTGCCAGCAGTTACTCAGGGCAGGGATTTTCCGAGCAGTACTTC
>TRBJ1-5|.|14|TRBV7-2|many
CASSRRGSNQPQHF
TGTGCCAGCAGCAGAAGGGGCAGCAATCAGCCCCAGCATTTT
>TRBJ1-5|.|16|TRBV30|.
CAWSPPVTGTNQPQHF
TGTGCCTGGAGTCCCCCGGTTACAGGGACAAATCAGCCCCAGCATTTT
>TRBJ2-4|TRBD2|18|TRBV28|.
CASSKGMQTSRAKNIKYF
TGTGCCAGCAGCAAGGGTATGCAGACTAGCAGAGCCAAAAACATTAAGTACTTC
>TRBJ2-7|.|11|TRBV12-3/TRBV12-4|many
CASSLSFEQYF
TGTGCCAGCAGTTTGAGTTTCGAGCAGTACTTC
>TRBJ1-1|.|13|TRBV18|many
CASSPRGQTEAFF
TGTGCCAGCTCACCGCGGGGGCAAACTGAAGCTTTCTTT
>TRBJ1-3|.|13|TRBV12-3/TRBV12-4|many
CASSERDLHAIYF
TGTGCCAGCAGTGAACGGGACTTACACGCCATATATTTT
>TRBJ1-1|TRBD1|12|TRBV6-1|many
CATTGVNTEAFF
TGTGCCACCACAGGGGTGAACACTGAAGCTTTCTTT
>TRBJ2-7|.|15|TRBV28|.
CASSLTEPGGYEQYF
TGTGCCAGCAGTTTAACGGAGCCTGGGGGCTACGAGCAGTACTTC
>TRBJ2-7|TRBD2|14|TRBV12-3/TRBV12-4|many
CASSPGLAGGVQYF
TGTGCCAGCAGTCCCGGACTAGCGGGGGGCGTGCAGTACTTC
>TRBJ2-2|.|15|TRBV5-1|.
CASSLGWGSTGELFF
TGCGCCAGCAGCTTGGGCTGGGGAAGTACCGGGGAGCTGTTTTTT
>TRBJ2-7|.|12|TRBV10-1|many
CASREQGWEQYF
TGCGCCAGCAGGGAACAGGGATGGGAGCAGTACTTC
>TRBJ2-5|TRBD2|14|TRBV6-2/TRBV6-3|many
CASSRLAVLETQYF
TGTGCCAGCAGTCGACTAGCGGTCCTGGAGACCCAGTACTTC
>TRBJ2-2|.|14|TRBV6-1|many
CASNKIRDTGELFF
TGTGCCAGCAATAAGATCCGGGACACCGGGGAGCTGTTTTTT
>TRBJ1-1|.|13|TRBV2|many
CASSYWENTEAFF
TGTGCCAGCAGCTATTGGGAAAACACTGAAGCTTTCTTT
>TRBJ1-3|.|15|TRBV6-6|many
CASSSTAGTGNTIYF
TGTGCCAGCAGTTCTACCGCAGGGACTGGAAACACCATATATTTT
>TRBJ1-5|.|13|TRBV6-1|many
CASRSTGNQPQHF
TGTGCCAGCAGGTCGACCGGCAATCAGCCCCAGCATTTT
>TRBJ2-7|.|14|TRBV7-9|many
CASSTPGQHYEQYF
TGTGCCAGCAGCACACCGGGACAACACTACGAGCAGTACTTC
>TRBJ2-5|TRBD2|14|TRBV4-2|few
CASSQAGGQETQYF
TGTGCCAGCAGCCAAGCGGGGGGGCAAGAGACCCAGTACTTC
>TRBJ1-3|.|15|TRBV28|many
CASRSSAVSGNTIYF
TGTGCCAGCAGATCATCGGCCGTGTCTGGAAACACCATATATTTT
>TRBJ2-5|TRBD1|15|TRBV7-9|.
CASSRQGARQETQYF
TGTGCCAGCAGCCGACAGGGGGCGCGACAAGAGACCCAGTACTTC
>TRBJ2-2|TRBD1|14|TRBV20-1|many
CSASQGANTGELFF
TGCAGTGCTAGTCAGGGGGCTAACACCGGGGAGCTGTTTTTT
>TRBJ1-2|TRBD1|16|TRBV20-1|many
CSARDPGDSRIYGYTF
TGCAGTGCTAGAGACCCCGGGGACAGCCGGATCTATGGCTACACCTTC
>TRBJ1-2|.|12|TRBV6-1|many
CASSEAVGSYTF
TGTGCCAGCAGTGAAGCGGTAGGCAGCTACACCTTC
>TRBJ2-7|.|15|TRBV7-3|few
CASSLDERLANEQYF
TGTGCCAGCAGCTTAGATGAGAGGCTAGCGAACGAGCAGTACTTC
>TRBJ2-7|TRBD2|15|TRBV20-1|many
CSAPPGGGTPYEQYF
TGCAGTGCTCCGCCTGGGGGGGGAACCCCCTACGAGCAGTACTTC
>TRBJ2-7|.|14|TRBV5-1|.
CASSFGTVRYEQYF
TGCGCCAGCAGCTTCGGGACTGTCAGATACGAGCAGTACTTC
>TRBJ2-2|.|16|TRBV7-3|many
CASATSYTANTGELFF
TGTGCCAGTGCCACCTCTTATACTGCGAACACCGGGGAGCTGTTTTTT
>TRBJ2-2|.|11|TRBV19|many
CASSITGELFF
TGTGCCAGTAGTATTACCGGGGAGCTGTTTTTT
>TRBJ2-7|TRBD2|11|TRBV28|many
CASRGGDEQYF
TGTGCCAGCAGGGGAGGGGACGAGCAGTACTTC
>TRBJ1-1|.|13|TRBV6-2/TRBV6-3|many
CASSYFQDTEAFF
TGTGCCAGCAGTTACTTCCAGGACACTGAAGCTTTCTTT
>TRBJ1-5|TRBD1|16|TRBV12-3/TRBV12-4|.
CASSSPLDRGIQPQHF
TGTGCCAGCAGTTCCCCCCTTGACAGGGGGATTCAGCCCCAGCATTTT
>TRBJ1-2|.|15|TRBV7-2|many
CASSPGERPNYGYTF
TGTGCCAGCAGCCCAGGGGAACGCCCTAACTATGGCTACACCTTC
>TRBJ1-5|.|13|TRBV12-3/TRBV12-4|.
CASTTDGNQPQHF
TGTGCCAGCACCACGGACGGGAATCAGCCCCAGCATTTT
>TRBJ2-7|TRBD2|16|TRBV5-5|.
CASSWGRLAGYYEQYF
TGTGCCAGCAGCTGGGGGAGACTAGCGGGCTACTACGAGCAGTACTTC
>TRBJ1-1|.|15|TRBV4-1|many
CASSQGHREGTEAFF
TGCGCCAGCAGCCAAGGGCACAGGGAGGGGACTGAAGCTTTCTTT
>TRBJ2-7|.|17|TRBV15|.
CATSRVMVGSSSYEQYF
TGTGCCACCAGCAGAGTAATGGTCGGGTCGAGCTCCTACGAGCAGTACTTC
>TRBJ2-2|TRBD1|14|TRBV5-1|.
CASSDRGHTGELFF
TGCGCCAGCTCAGACAGGGGGCACACCGGGGAGCTGTTTTTT
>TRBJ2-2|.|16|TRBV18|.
CASPPGRESNTGELFF
TGTGCCAGCCCGCCGGGGAGAGAGTCGAACACCGGGGAGCTGTTTTTT
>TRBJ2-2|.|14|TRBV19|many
CASSISEKAGELFF
TGTGCCAGTAGTATAAGTGAGAAGGCCGGGGAGCTGTTTTTT
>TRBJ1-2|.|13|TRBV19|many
CASSIWLDYGYTF
TGTGCCAGTAGTATCTGGTTGGACTATGGCTACACCTTC
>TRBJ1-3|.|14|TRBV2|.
CATRWAESGNTIYF
TGTGCCACCAGGTGGGCGGAGTCTGGAAACACCATATATTTT
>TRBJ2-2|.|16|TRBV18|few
CASSPGGTDVTGELFF
TGTGCCAGCTCACCAGGTGGGACGGATGTCACCGGGGAGCTGTTTTTT
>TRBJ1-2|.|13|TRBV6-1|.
CASSEKGWDGYTF
TGTGCCAGCAGTGAAAAGGGCTGGGATGGCTACACCTTC
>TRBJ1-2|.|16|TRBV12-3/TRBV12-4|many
CASSKKWGSAFSGYTF
TGTGCCAGCAGTAAAAAGTGGGGGTCGGCTTTCTCTGGCTACACCTTC
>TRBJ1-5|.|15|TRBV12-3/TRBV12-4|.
CASSSTHRGRQPQHF
TGTGCCAGCTCCTCAACCCACCGGGGGCGGCAGCCCCAGCATTTT
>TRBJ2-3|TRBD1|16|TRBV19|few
CASSINPGQGTDTQYF
TGTGCCAGTAGTATAAATCCGGGACAGGGCACAGATACGCAGTATTTT
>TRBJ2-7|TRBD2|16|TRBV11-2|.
CASRSTSGGSTYEQYF
TGTGCCAGCAGATCTACTAGCGGGGGGTCGACCTACGAGCAGTACTTC
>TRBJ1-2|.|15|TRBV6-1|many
CASRLSPGGMDGYTF
TGTGCCAGCAGATTGAGTCCCGGGGGGATGGACGGCTACACCTTC
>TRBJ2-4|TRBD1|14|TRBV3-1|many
CASSLGQGSSLQYF
TGTGCCAGCAGCCTTGGACAGGGGTCGTCTCTTCAGTACTTC
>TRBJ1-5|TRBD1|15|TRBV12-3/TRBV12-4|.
CASSQGQGDDQPQHF
TGTGCCAGCAGTCAGGGACAGGGCGATGATCAGCCCCAGCATTTT
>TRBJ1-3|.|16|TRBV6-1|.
CASSELVESSGNTIYF
TGTGCCAGCAGTGAATTGGTCGAAAGCTCTGGAAACACCATATATTTT